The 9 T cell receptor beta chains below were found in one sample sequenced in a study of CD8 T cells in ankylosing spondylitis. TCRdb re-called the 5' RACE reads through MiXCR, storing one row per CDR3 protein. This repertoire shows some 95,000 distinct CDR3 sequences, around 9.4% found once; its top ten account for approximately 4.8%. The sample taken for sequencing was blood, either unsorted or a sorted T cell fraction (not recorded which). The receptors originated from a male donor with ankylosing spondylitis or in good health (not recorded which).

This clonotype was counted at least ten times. The DNA of the CDR3 is TGCGCCAGCAGCTTGGCCATAGGGACCTACGAGCAGTACTTC. Its translation is CASSLAIGTYEQYF. V is TRBV5-1 and J is TRBJ2-7; unclear D gene. V lost 0 bases and J 2 bases, leaving 9 bases between the germline ends. From germline, CDR1 is SGHRS and CDR2 YFSETQ. The CDR3 has 14 residues.

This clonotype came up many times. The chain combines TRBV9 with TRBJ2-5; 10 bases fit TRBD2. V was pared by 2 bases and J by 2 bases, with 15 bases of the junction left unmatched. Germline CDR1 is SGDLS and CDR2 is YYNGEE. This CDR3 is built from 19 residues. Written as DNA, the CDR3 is TGTGCCAGCAGCGTGAGGGGCGGGGGAAGCGGGGGGGAACAAGAGACCCAGTACTTC. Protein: CASSVRGGGSGGEQETQYF. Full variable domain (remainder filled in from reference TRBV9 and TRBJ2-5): DSGVTQTPKHLITATGQRVTLRCSPRSGDLSVYWYQQSLDQGLQFLIQYYNGEERAKGNILERFSAQQFPDLHSELNLSSLELGDSALYFCASSVRGGGSGGEQETQYFGPGTRLLVL.

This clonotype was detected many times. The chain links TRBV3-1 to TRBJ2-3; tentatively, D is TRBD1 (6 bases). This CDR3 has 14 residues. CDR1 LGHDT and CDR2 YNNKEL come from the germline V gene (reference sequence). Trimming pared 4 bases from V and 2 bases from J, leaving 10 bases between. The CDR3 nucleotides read TGTGCCAGCAGCCGCCGGGACAACACAGATACGCAGTATTTT. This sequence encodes CASSRRDNTDTQYF.

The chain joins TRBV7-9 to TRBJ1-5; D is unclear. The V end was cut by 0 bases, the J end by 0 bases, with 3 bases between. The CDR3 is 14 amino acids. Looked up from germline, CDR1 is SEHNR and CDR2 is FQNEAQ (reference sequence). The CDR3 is CASSLAYSNQPQHF. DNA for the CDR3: TGTGCCAGCAGCTTAGCTTATAGCAATCAGCCCCAGCATTTT.

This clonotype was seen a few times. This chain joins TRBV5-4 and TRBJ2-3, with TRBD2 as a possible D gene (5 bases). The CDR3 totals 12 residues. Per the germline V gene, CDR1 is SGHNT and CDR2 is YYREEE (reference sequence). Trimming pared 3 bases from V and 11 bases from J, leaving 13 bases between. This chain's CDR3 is CASSSPGTKQYF. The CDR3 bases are TGTGCCAGCAGCTCTCCGGGAACTAAGCAGTATTTT.

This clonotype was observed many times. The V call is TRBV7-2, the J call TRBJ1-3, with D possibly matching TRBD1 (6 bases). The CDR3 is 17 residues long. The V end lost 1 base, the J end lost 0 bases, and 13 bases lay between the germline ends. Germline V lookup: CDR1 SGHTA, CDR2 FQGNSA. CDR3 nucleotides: TGTGCCAGCAGCTTAGGGATCACAGGGAGCTCTGGAAACACCATATATTTT. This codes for CASSLGITGSSGNTIYF.

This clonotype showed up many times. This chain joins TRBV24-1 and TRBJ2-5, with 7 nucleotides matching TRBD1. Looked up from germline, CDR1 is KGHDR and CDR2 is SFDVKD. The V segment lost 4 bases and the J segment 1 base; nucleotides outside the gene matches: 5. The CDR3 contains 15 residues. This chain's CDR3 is CATSDNRGRQETQYF. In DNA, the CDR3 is TGTGCCACCAGTGACAACAGGGGCCGCCAAGAGACCCAGTACTTC.

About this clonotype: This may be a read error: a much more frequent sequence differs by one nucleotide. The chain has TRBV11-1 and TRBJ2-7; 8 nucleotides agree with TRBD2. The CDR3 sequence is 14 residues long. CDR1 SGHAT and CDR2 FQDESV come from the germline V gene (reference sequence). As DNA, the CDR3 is TGTGTCAGCAGCTTAGAGGCGGGGGGCTACGAGCAGTACTTC. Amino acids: CVSSLEAGGYEQYF.

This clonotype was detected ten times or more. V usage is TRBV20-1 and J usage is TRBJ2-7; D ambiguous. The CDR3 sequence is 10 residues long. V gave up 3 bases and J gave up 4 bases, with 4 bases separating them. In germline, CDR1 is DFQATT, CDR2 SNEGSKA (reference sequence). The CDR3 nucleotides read TGCAGTGCTAGCTCGTACGAGCAGTACTTC. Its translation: CSASSYEQYF.